Shown below are 16 T cell receptor beta chains from a single sample sequenced in a study of low-dose radiotherapy and immunotherapy resistance in tumors. Alpha- and beta-chain coverage of first-strand cDNA came from TRAV- and TRBV-specific primers. TCRs were put through 20 to 25 PCR cycles of amplification with Phusion. A constant-region primer and the V-primer adapter served as the primer pair. TCRdb called the reads again in MiXCR, with one record for every CDR3 protein. Among about 30,000 distinct CDR3 sequences listed, 45% to 50% were seen once. Time point noted: after trial treatment. Treatment defined: LDRT plus nivolumab, ipilimumab, low-dose cyclophosphamide and aspirin (RACIN trial). The starting material was PBMCs, obtained after low-dose radiotherapy plus immunotherapy. The receptors here all came from a male donor with gallbladder cancer.

The chain carries TRBV28 and TRBJ2-7, with D maybe TRBD2 (7 bases). This CDR3 region has 15 residues. Trimming removed 8 bases at V and 3 bases at J, with 20 bases between. The V gene's germline CDR1 is MDHEN and CDR2 SYDVKM. The CDR3 spells CASLTWGGRDYEQYF. CDR3 nucleotide sequence: TGTGCCAGCTTAACATGGGGGGGGCGCGACTACGAGCAGTACTTC.

This clonotype is medium-sized within its sample. V is TRBV7-8 and J is TRBJ1-4; TRBD1 might be the D (5 bases). The length of the CDR3 is 15 residues. The V gene lost 2 bases and the J gene lost 2 bases, with 9 bases spanning the gap. CDR1 and CDR2 from the germline V gene are SGHVS and FQNEAQ. The CDR3 bases are TGTGCCAGCAGCTTACGGGAGGGGACTAATGAAAAACTGTTTTTT. It is translated as CASSLREGTNEKLFF.

In this sample, this clonotype turned up a few times. V gene TRBV28 combines with J gene TRBJ2-1; D is perhaps TRBD2 (6 bases). In germline, CDR1 is MDHEN, CDR2 SYDVKM. Trimming removed 9 bases from V and 1 base from J, with 19 bases in between. The CDR3 contains 16 residues. CDR3 sequence: CASNQRARGSYNEQFF. As DNA, the CDR3 is TGTGCCAGTAATCAAAGGGCCCGGGGGTCCTACAATGAGCAGTTCTTC.

The chain combines TRBV24-1 with TRBJ2-1; possibly TRBD1 for D (5 bases). The CDR3 runs 16 residues. Trimming shortened V by 3 bases and J by 6 bases, and 17 bases separated the two germline ends. Germline V gene data show CDR1 as KGHDR and CDR2 as SFDVKD. The chain's CDR3 is CATSDSIVGASNEQFF. As DNA, the CDR3 is TGTGCCACCAGTGATAGCATAGTAGGGGCGTCCAATGAGCAGTTCTTC.

The genes are TRBV9 and TRBJ2-5; 8 bases line up with TRBD1. Unmatched junction bases numbered 10, after V lost 6 bases and J lost 0 bases. Germline CDR1 reads SGDLS; CDR2 reads YYNGEE. CDR3 length: 16 amino acids. In DNA, the CDR3 is TGTGCCAGCACGCGAGGACAGGGTGGATACCAAGAGACCCAGTACTTC. It yields the protein CASTRGQGGYQETQYF.

The V call is TRBV20-1, the J call TRBJ1-2, with D perhaps matching TRBD1 (6 bases). Germline V gene lookup returns CDR1 DFQATT and CDR2 SNEGSKA (reference sequence). V lost 6 bases, J lost 3 bases, and 17 bases lay in between. CDR3 size: 14 residues. The CDR3 nucleotides are TGCAGTGCCAGGCCGGGGGCGGCGGACTATGGCTACACCTTC. Translating it yields CSARPGAADYGYTF.

Worth noting for this clonotype: The likely explanation is a read error, given a far larger clone one base away. The chain links TRBV5-1 to TRBJ2-1; 10 bases are shared with TRBD2. The CDR3 sequence is 16 residues long. Germline V gene data show CDR1 as SGHRS and CDR2 as YFSETQ. CDR3 region: CDSSITAGGLYNEQFF. The CDR3 region has the DNA TGTGACAGCAGCATTACAGCGGGAGGGCTCTACAATGAGCAGTTCTTC.

This sequence joins TRBV6-6 and TRBJ2-2; D call uncertain. This CDR3 has 16 amino acids. CDR1 and CDR2 (germline): MNHNY, SVGAGI (reference sequence). V was trimmed by 2 bases and J by 3 bases, leaving 13 bases between them. CDR3 region: CASSYVSGWDTGELFF. The DNA of the CDR3 is TGTGCCAGCAGTTACGTTTCAGGTTGGGACACCGGGGAGCTGTTTTTT.

About this clonotype: It may be a read error: a sequence one base away is much more abundant. This chain connects TRBV10-2 to TRBJ1-5; no reliable D call. Germline V lookup: CDR1 WSHSY, CDR2 SAAADI. The CDR3 contains 14 residues. The DNA for the CDR3 is TGCGCCAGCAGTGAGTCCGGCGAGAATCGGCCCCAGCATTTT. This sequence encodes CASSESGENRPQHF.

V is TRBV28 and J is TRBJ2-6, with 7 bases lining up with TRBD1. V was pared by 3 bases and J by 0 bases, with 5 bases of the junction left unmatched. CDR1 and CDR2 (germline): MDHEN, SYDVKM. The CDR3 sequence is 17 residues long. DNA of the CDR3: TGTGCCAGCAGTTTCTCGGGACAGTACTCTGGGGCCAACGTCCTGACTTTC. It specifies CASSFSGQYSGANVLTF.

In its sample, this clonotype was seen many times. The chain couples TRBV3-1 to TRBJ2-5; 8 nucleotides align to TRBD2. Looked up from germline, CDR1 is LGHDT and CDR2 is YNNKEL (reference sequence). V was pared by 4 bases and J by 7 bases, with 5 bases of the junction left unmatched. CDR3 length: 13 amino acids. The CDR3 loop is CASSPTSGATQYF. CDR3 DNA: TGTGCCAGCAGCCCTACTAGCGGCGCGACCCAGTACTTC.

The V call is TRBV28, the J call TRBJ2-7; TRBD1 is a possible D gene (6 bases). The CDR3 is 12 residues long. Trimming pared 6 bases from V and 1 base from J, leaving 7 bases between. Germline V lookup: CDR1 MDHEN, CDR2 SYDVKM. For the CDR3, the DNA is TGTGCCAGCAGCACAGGGTCCTACGAGCAGTACTTC. This codes for CASSTGSYEQYF.

This clonotype was seen at least ten times. The chain has TRBV12-3 or TRBV12-4 and TRBJ2-7, with 10 bases identical to TRBD1. The CDR3 loop spans 15 amino acids. V gave up 6 bases and J gave up 2 bases; unmatched junction bases: 7. CDR3 residues: CASSRDRGRAYEQYF. CDR3 nucleotides: TGTGCCAGCAGCCGTGACAGGGGGCGAGCCTACGAGCAGTACTTC.

This clonotype was observed at least ten times. The chain couples TRBV5-1 to TRBJ2-3; 7 bases fit TRBD1. The CDR3 is 15 residues long. J was trimmed by 1 base and V by 4 bases; bases with no gene match: 6. Germline V gene sequence: CDR1 SGHRS, CDR2 YFSETQ. CDR3 amino acids: CASSLDGTGTDTQYF. For the CDR3, the DNA is TGCGCCAGCAGCCTTGACGGGACAGGCACAGATACGCAGTATTTT.

On this clonotype itself: A far larger clone is off by one base, so a read error is likely. V is TRBV11-1 and J is TRBJ2-7; TRBD2 matches at 8 bases. Germline V lookup: CDR1 SGHAT, CDR2 FQDESV (reference sequence). The V segment lost 4 bases and the J segment 7 bases; nucleotides outside the gene matches: 12. This CDR3 region has 15 residues. The DNA of the CDR3 is TGTGCCAGCAGCTCCGGGACTAGATCCTACAATGAGCAGTACTTC. Amino acid sequence: CASSSGTRSYNEQYF. The full variable domain, its missing parts supplied by reference TRBV11-1 and TRBJ2-7, is EAEVAQSPRYKITEKSQAVAFWCDPISGHATLYWYRQILGQGPELLVQFQDESVVDDSQLPKDRFSAERLKGVDSTLKIQPAELGDSAMYLCASSSGTRSYNEQYFGPGTRLTVT.

This chain connects TRBV4-1 to TRBJ2-3; D not resolved. The CDR3 contains 14 residues. V was trimmed by 2 bases and J by 14 bases, leaving 20 bases between them. Germline CDR1 reads MGHRA; CDR2 reads YSYEKL. The CDR3 nucleotides read TGCGCCAGCAGCCAAACCCAAGACCTAACCGGTTGGTATTTT. The encoded protein is CASSQTQDLTGWYF.